This TCR beta chain emerged from a study of shared clonotypes between healthy human individuals. Each sorted subset replicate got 200 ng genomic DNA, tens of thousands of genomes. The table came from immunoSEQ multiplex PCR; TCRdb's copy has only in-frame clones and leaves some out. The sample includes 550,000 to 800,000 clones, 74% of them seen just once. As concerns this clone: With a far larger clone one base away, a read error is the likely cause.

This CDR3 region has 16 residues. CDR1 and CDR2 (germline): MNHNY, SVGAGI (reference sequence). V lost 2 bases to trimming and J lost 4 bases, with 16 bases between them. V is TRBV6-6 and J is TRBJ2-3, with TRBD1 as a possible D gene (5 bases). This TCR derives from a woman under 40 in good health. Sequenced input: memory CD4+ T cells sorted from blood. The sample's subset: CD45RA-negative fraction. The CDR3 here is CASSYPPRQGADTQYF. In DNA form, the CDR3 reads TGTGCCAGCAGTTACCCACCCCGGCAGGGCGCAGATACGCAGTATTTT.